This TCR beta chain was sequenced in a study of T cell responses to AZD1222 COVID-19 vaccine. The protocol was immunoSEQ multiplex PCR, while the TCRdb copy is restricted to in-frame clones and leaves out a portion. The data hold approximately 71,000 clones, with 88% observed a single time. The V and J ends lost 5 bases and 0 bases respectively, with 10 bases between them. The CDR3 is 14 amino acids. The germline gives CDR1 MNHEY, CDR2 SVGAGI. The clonotype comes from an adult in good health. V is TRBV6-5 and J is TRBJ1-2; possibly TRBD1 for D (6 bases). The source was peripheral blood, collected on day 0 of AZD1222 vaccination. This CDR3 is CASSPRTANYGYTF. The CDR3 DNA follows: TGTGCCAGCAGTCCCAGGACAGCTAACTATGGCTACACCTTC.